This TCR beta chain appears in the sequencing data of a study of blood T cell repertoires in COVID-19 (dated by TCRdb to the early 2020s). In the study overall: Samples covering the acute and convalescent phases of COVID-19 were provided by collaborators in the United States, Italy and Spain. Subjects who had been exposed to COVID-19, were actively infected with it, or had recovered from it provided the deeply sampled blood TCRbeta repertoires that made up the dataset. A de-identified subject ID, COVID-19 status, age in years and sex were almost always included in the sample metadata. The repertoires were released in a freely available public database intended as a resource for research on the immune response to SARS-CoV-2. Where available, HLA class I and class II types were obtained from metadata supplied by the sample provider rather than from assay-based typing. The material from the prospective study consisted of cDNA or gDNA derived from T cells, B-cell-depleted T cells, or PBMCs. The samples were drawn from the first 160 participants of the ongoing ImmuneRACE study and from 1,254 subjects provided by 6 global collaborators.

One collaborating source in Seattle enrolled patients while the patients were actively infected and followed the patients over time throughout the course of disease. Each collaborating institution followed its own protocols to collect whole blood in K2EDTA tubes. For TCRbeta analysis, collaborators shipped samples as frozen whole blood, isolated PBMCs, or DNA extracted from either of those sample types. The V end gives up 4 bases and the J end 4 bases, leaving 7 bases in the junction not matched to a gene. The germline V gene supplies CDR1 ENHRY and CDR2 SYGVKD. Its CDR3 holds 15 amino acids, cysteine through phenylalanine. Of the read, only the CDR3 DNA is kept; its 45 bases are in frame from base 1. TCRbeta CDR3 regions were amplified from genomic DNA using the immunoSEQ Assay, a bias-controlled multiplex PCR. As for the original processing: Nucleated cell counts per sample were estimated from amplification of reference gene primers within the assay. To quantify the absolute abundance of each unique TCRbeta CDR3 rearrangement, sequence reads were collapsed and filtered. For each sample, productive Simpson clonality was calculated by taking the square root of Simpson's diversity index across productive rearrangements. TCRdb limited this immuneACCESS table to in-frame rearrangements with V and J called. A share of clones is missing; checked studies link under half to unresolved V genes, and the rest is unexplained. From that table come the V and J calls and clone size; the DNA was used to work out D and trimming. The sample has 85,000 to 100,000 clones on record, about 91% of them singletons. The ten top clones hold about 2% of the sample.

What the study reported, not specific to this receptor: The quantity of clinical and demographic metadata differed by source and by participant and was supplied without curation.

This clone was counted a few times. Its antigen is not yet known. Base qualities are not provided; no much larger clone lies one nucleotide away. This receptor was taken from a man aged 50 or older with COVID-19, enrolled during active disease. Sequencing used peripheral blood. Recombination connected TRBV10-3 to TRBJ1-1, with TRBD1 identical over 9 junction bases. The DNA reads as follows: TGTGCCATCAGTGCCCGGGGGACAGGGATCACTGAAGCTTTCTTT. This translates into CAISARGTGITEAFF.